This T cell receptor beta chain was sequenced in a study of beta chain features in type 1 diabetes. Regarding the study as a whole: Among patients with Type 1 diabetes, TCRB CDR3s were moderately but significantly shorter in every one of the four CD4+ subsets.

Trimming pared 2 bases from V and 9 bases from J, leaving 19 bases between. The length of the CDR3 is 15 residues. Germline V gene sequence: CDR1 KGHSH, CDR2 LQKENI. Every isolated RNA sample was fully reverse transcribed, so sequencing captured expressed TCRB transcripts. Produced via immunoSEQ multiplex PCR; TCRdb's table is partial and in-frame only. The sample lists 150,000 to 170,000 clones; about a tenth were seen once. Staining for CD45RO/CCR7/CD25/CD127/CD95/CD27 allowed sorting of CD4+ naive, central memory, regulatory and stem cell-like memory cells. Each sorted population was over 95% pure. With respect to this clone: Its antigen is still unknown.

The sequencing sample was made of central memory CD4+ T cells from blood. The TCR sequence derives from a man aged 30-40 years with type 1 diabetes. The genes are TRBV18 and TRBJ1-2; D uncertain. The DNA for the CDR3 is TGTGCCAGCTCACCAGAATTTTTCCCACAGAACAGCTACACCTTC. It encodes CASSPEFFPQNSYTF.